A single sample gave rise to the 2 T cell receptor beta chains below, sequenced in a study of blood T cell repertoires in COVID-19. Sequenced by immunoSEQ multiplex PCR; TCRdb stores in-frame clones only, minus some. The repertoire holds roughly 300,000 clones, with roughly 86% as singletons. The sequenced material came from peripheral blood. These receptor sequences come from a woman in her forties or fifties with acute or convalescent COVID-19.

The chain has TRBV4-2 and TRBJ2-7; 7 nucleotides align to TRBD2. This CDR3 comprises 19 residues. In germline, CDR1 is LGHNA, CDR2 YNFKEQ. With 1 base clipped from V and 0 bases from J, the junction kept 15 bases outside the gene matches. CDR3 nucleotides: TGTGCCAGCAGCCAAGGGGCCGGAGCGGGGCGCTTCAACTCCTACGAGCAGTACTTC. It is translated as CASSQGAGAGRFNSYEQYF.

The chain has TRBV9 and TRBJ2-5; TRBD2 matches 9 bases. The CDR3 has 16 amino acids. The J segment lost 0 bases and the V segment lost 0 bases, leaving 3 bases of the junction unmatched. From germline, CDR1 is SGDLS and CDR2 YYNGEE. CDR3 amino acids: CASSVGVAGDQETQYF. The CDR3 nucleotides are TGTGCCAGCAGCGTAGGGGTAGCGGGAGACCAAGAGACCCAGTACTTC.